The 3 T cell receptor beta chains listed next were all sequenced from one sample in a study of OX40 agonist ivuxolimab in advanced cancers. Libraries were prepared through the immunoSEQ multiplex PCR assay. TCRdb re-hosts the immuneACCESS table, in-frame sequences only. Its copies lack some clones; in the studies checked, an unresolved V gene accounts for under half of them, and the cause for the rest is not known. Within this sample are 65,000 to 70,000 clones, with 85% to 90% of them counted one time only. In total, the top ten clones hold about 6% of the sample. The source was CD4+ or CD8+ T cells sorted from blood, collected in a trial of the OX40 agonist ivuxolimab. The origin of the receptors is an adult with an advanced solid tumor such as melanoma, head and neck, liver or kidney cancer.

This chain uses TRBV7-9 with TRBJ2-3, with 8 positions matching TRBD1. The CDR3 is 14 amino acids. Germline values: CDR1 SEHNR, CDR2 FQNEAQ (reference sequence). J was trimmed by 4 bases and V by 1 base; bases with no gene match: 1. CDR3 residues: CASSLGQGSDTQYF. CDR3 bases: TGTGCCAGCAGCTTAGGACAGGGGTCAGATACGCAGTATTTT.

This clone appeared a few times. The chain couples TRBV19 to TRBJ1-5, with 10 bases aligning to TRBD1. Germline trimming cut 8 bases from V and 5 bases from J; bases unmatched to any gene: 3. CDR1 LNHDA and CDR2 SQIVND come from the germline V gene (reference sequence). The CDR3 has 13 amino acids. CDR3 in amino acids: CASGQGGHQPQHF. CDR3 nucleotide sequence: TGTGCCAGTGGACAGGGGGGCCATCAGCCCCAGCATTTT.

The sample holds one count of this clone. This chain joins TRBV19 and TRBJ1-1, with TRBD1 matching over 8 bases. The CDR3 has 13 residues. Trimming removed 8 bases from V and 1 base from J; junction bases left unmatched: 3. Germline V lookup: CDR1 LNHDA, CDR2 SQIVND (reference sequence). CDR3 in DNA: TGTGCCAGTGGGACAGGTGGGAACACTGAAGCTTTCTTT. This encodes CASGTGGNTEAFF.